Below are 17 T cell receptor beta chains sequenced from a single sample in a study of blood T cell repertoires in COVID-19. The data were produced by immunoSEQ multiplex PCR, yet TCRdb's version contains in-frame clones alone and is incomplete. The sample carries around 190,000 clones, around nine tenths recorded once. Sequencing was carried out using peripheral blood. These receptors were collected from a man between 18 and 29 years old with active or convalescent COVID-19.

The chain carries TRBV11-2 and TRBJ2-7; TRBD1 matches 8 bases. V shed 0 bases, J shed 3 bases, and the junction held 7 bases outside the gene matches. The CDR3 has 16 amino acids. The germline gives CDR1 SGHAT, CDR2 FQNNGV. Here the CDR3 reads CASSLDRDRRFYEQYF. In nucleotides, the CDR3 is TGTGCCAGCAGCTTAGATCGGGACAGGAGATTCTACGAGCAGTACTTC.

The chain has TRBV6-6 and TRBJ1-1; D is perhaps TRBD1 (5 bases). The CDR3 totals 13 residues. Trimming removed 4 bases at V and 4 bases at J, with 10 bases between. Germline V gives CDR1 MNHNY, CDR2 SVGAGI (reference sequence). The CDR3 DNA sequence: TGTGCCAGCAGTTGGGAGGGGTCCACTGAAGCTTTCTTT. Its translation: CASSWEGSTEAFF.

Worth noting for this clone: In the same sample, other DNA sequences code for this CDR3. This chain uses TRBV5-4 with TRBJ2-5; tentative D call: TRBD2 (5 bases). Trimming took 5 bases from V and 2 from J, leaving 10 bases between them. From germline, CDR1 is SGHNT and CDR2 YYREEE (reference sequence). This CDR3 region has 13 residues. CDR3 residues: CASSLGLQETQYF. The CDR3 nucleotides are TGTGCCAGCAGTCTAGGACTGCAAGAGACCCAGTACTTC. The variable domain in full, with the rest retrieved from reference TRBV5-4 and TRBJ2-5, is ETGVTQSPTHLIKTRGQQVTLRCSSQSGHNTVSWYQQALGQGPQFIFQYYREEENGRGNFPPRFSGLQFPNYSSELNVNALELDDSALYLCASSLGLQETQYFGPGTRLLVL.

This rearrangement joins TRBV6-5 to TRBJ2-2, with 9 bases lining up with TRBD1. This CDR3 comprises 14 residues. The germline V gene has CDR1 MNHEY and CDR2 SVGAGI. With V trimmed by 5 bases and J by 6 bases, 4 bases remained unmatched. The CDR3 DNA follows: TGTGCCAGCAGTAATAGACAGGGGGCCGGGGAGCTGTTTTTT. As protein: CASSNRQGAGELFF.

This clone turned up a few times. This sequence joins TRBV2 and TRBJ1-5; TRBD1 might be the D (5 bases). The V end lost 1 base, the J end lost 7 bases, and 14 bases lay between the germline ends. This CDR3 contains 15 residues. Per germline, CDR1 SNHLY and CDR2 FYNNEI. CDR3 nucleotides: TGTGCCAGCAGTGAAGAGGGTCAGGGAGGACAGCCCCAGCATTTT. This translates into CASSEEGQGGQPQHF.

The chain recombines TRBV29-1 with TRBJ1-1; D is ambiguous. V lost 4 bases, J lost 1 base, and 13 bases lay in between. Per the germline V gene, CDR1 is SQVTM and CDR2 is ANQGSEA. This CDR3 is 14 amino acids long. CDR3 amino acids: CSVAGRLANTEAFF. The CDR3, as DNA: TGCAGCGTTGCAGGTCGACTAGCGAACACTGAAGCTTTCTTT.

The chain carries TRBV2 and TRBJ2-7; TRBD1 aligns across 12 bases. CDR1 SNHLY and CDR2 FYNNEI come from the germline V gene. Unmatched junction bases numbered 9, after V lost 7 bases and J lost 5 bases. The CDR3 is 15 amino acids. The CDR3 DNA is TGTGCCAGCACTCTCATTGGGACAGGGGGCAACGAGCAGTACTTC. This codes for CASTLIGTGGNEQYF.

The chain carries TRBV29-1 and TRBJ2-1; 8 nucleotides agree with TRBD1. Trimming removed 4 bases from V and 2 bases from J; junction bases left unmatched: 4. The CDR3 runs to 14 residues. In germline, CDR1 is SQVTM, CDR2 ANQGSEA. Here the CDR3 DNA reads TGCAGCGTTGTTAACAGGGGGGCCTACAATGAGCAGTTCTTC. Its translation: CSVVNRGAYNEQFF.

As DNA, the CDR3 is TGTGCCAGCAGTTTGGCTAGCAGGGGGTATGAAGCTTTCTTT. It is translated as CASSLASRGYEAFF. This chain joins TRBV6-5 and TRBJ1-1, with 7 bases fitting TRBD1. The germline V gene has CDR1 MNHEY and CDR2 SVGAGI. The CDR3 has 14 amino acids. V trimming: 4 bases; J trimming: 7 bases; junction bases outside the gene matches: 9.

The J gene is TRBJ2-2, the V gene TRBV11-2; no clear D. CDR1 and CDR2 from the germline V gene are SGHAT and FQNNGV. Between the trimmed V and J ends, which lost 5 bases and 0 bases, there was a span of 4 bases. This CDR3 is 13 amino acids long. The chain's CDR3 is CASSPSNTGELFF. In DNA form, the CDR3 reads TGTGCCAGCAGCCCTTCGAACACCGGGGAGCTGTTTTTT.

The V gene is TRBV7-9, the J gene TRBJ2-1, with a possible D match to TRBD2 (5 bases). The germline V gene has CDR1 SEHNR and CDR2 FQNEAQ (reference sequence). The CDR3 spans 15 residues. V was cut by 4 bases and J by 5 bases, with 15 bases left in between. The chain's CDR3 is CASSYDYNPDNEQFF. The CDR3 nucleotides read TGTGCCAGCAGCTACGACTACAATCCAGACAATGAGCAGTTCTTC.

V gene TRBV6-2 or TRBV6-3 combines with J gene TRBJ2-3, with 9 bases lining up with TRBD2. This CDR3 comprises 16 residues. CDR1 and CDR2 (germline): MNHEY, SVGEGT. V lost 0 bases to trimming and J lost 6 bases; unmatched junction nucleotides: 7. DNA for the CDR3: TGTGCCAGCAGTTACTCAGGCGGGGGGGCCAAGGATACGCAGTATTTT. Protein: CASSYSGGGAKDTQYF.

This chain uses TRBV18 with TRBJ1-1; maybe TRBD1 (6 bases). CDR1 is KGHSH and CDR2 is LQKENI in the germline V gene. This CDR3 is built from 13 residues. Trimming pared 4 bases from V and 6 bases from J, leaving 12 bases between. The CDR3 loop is CASSRRDTSEAFF. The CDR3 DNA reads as TGTGCCAGCTCACGCCGGGACACATCTGAAGCTTTCTTT.

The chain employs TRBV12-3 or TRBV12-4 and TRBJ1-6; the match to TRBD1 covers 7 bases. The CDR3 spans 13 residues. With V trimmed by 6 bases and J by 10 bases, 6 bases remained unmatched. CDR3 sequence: CASSERQGSPLHF. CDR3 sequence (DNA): TGTGCCAGCAGCGAAAGACAGGGATCACCCCTCCACTTT.

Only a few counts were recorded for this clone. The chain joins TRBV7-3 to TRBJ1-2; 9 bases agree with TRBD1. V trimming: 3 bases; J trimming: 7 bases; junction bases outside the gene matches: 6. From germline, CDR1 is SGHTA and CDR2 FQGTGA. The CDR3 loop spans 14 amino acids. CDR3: CASSLGQGPSGYTF. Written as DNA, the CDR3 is TGTGCCAGCAGCTTGGGACAGGGCCCATCTGGCTACACCTTC. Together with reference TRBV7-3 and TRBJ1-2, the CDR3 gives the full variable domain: GAGVSQTPSNKVTEKGKYVELRCDPISGHTALYWYRQSLGQGPEFLIYFQGTGAADDSGLPNDRFFAVRPEGSVSTLKIQRTERGDSAVYLCASSLGQGPSGYTFGSGTRLTVV.

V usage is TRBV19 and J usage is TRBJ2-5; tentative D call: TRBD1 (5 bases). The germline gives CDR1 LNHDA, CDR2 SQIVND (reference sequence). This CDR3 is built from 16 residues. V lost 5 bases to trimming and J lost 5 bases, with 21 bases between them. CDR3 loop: CASSPVRTTPGETQYF. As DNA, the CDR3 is TGTGCCAGTAGTCCCGTGCGGACAACACCTGGGGAGACCCAGTACTTC.

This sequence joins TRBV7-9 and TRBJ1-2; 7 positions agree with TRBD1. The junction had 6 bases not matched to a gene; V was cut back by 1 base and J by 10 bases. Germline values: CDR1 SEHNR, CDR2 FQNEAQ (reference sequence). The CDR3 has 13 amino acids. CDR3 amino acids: CASSLEGGQTYTF. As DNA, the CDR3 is TGTGCCAGCAGCTTAGAAGGGGGACAGACCTACACCTTC.